Detailed here is one T cell receptor beta chain. The target antigen is unknown. The data belong to a study of blood T cells in healthy people across ages. General study points: Diversity was estimated from one million T cells, and these estimates were considered underestimates.

Then a second PCR, running roughly 7 to 11 cycles, was carried out with a sample-barcoded 5' primer and a J-beta primer mix. Each CDR3 protein is one row after TCRdb ran MiXCR on the 5' RACE reads. Counted here are fewer than 600,000 distinct CDR3 sequences, 25% to 35% occurring once; the ten biggest clones make up about 3.9%. The germline V gene encodes CDR1 SGHDN and CDR2 FVKESK. V dropped 0 bases and J dropped 5 bases, with 13 bases sitting between them. The CDR3 extends over 15 amino acids. Separately, the same data were catalogued under a study of T cells of mothers and their children.

The V gene is TRBV14, the J gene TRBJ1-2, with D perhaps TRBD1 (5 bases). The sequenced material came from blood. This sequence was found in a boy aged 2 to 9 in good health. CDR3 in amino acids: CASSQEIGGFYGYTF. CDR3 sequence (DNA): TGTGCCAGCAGCCAAGAGATTGGGGGGTTTTATGGCTACACCTTC.